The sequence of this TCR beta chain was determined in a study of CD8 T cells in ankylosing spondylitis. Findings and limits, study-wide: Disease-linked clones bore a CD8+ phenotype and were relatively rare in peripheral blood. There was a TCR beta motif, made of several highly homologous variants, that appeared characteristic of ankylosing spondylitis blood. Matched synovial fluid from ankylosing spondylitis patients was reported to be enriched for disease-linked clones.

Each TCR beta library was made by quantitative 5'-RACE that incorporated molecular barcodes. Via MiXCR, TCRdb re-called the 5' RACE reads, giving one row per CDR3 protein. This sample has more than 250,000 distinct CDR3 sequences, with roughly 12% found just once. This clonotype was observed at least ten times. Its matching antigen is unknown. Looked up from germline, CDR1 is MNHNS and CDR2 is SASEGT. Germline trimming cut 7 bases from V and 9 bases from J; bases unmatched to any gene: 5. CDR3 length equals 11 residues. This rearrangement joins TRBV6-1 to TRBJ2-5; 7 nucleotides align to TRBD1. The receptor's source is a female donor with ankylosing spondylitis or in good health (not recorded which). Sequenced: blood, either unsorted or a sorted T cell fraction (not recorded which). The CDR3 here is CASKNQGAQYF. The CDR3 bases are TGTGCCAGCAAAAATCAGGGGGCCCAGTACTTC.